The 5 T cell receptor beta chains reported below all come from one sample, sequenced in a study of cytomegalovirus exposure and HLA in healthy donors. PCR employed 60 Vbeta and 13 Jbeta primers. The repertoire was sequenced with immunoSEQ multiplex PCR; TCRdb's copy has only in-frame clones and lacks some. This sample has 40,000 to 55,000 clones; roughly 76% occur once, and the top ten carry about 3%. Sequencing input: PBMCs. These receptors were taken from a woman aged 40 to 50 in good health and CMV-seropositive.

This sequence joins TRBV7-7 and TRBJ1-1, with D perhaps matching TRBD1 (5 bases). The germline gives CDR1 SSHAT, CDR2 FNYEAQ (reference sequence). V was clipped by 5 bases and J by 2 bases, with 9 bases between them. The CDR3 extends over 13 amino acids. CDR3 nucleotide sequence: TGTGCCAGCAGCCTGGACACTAACACTGAAGCTTTCTTT. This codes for CASSLDTNTEAFF.

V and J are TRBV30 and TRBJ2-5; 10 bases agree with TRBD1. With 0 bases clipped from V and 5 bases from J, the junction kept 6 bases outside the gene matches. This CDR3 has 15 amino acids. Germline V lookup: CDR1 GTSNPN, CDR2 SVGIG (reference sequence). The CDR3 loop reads CAWSVPGQGSETQYF. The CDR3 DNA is TGTGCCTGGAGTGTCCCGGGACAGGGGTCGGAGACCCAGTACTTC.

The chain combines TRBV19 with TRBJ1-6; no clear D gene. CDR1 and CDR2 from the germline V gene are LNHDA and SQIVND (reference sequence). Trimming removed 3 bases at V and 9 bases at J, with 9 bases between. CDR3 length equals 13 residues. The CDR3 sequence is CASSIPGSSPLHF. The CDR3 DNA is TGTGCCAGTAGTATCCCGGGGAGTTCACCCCTCCACTTT.

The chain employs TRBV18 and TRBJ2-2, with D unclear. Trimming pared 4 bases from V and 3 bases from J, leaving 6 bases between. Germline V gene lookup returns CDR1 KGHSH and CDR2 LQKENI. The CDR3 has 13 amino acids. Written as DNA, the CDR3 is TGTGCCAGCTCACATAGAGACACCGGGGAGCTGTTTTTT. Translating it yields CASSHRDTGELFF.

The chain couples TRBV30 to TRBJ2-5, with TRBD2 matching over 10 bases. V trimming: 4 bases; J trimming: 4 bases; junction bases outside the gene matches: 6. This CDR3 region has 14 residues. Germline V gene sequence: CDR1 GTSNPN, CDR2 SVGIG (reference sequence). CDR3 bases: TGTGCCTGGACTAGCGGGGGAGGGTTAGAGACCCAGTACTTC. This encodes CAWTSGGGLETQYF.